This T cell receptor beta chain derives from a study of shared clonotypes between healthy human individuals. The study, taken as a whole, reports: Non-shared clonotypes were found to have lower generation probabilities than the clonotypes that were shared by all four of the sorted-subset donors.

The table lists this clone with a count of one. Antigen specificity is unknown. It was across several immunoSEQ plates that each subset's genomic DNA was evenly split. Only in-frame clones appear in the TCRdb table, and some are missing; sequencing was by immunoSEQ multiplex PCR. The top ten clones hold 0.95% to 1.5% of a sample with approximately 1,500,000 clones, around 97% of them seen once. The receptor was derived from a man aged 25-45 years in good health. The sample was naive CD4+ T cells sorted from blood. The sample's subset: CD45RA+ positively selected.

CDR3 amino acids: CASRVKSAGLSYTF. CDR3 nucleotides: TGTGCCAGCAGGGTTAAATCCGCAGGCTTGAGCTACACCTTC. This chain uses TRBV2 with TRBJ1-2, with D uncertain. Germline CDR1 reads SNHLY; CDR2 reads FYNNEI. The germline V and J ends were trimmed by 6 bases and 9 bases, with 20 bases remaining between them. CDR3 length: 14 amino acids.